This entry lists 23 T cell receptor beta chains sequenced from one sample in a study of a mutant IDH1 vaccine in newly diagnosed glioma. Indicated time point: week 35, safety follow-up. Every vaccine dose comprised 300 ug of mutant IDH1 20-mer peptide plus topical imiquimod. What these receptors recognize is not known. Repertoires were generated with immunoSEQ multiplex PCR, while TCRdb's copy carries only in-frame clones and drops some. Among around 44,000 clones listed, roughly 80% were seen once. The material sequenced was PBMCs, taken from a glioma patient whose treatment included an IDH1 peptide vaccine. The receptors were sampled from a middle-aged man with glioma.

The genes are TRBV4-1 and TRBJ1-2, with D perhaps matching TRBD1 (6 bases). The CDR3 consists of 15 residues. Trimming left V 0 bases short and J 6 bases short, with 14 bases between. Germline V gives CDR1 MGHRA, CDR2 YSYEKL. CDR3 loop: CASSQDPQGLDGYTF. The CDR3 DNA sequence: TGCGCCAGCAGCCAAGATCCTCAGGGGTTGGATGGCTACACCTTC.

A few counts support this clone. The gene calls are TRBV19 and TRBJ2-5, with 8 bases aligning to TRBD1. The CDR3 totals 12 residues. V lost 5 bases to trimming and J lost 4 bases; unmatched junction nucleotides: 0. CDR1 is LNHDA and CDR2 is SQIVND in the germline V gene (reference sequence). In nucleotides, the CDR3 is TGTGCCAGTAGTGGACAGGGAGAGACCCAGTACTTC. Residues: CASSGQGETQYF.

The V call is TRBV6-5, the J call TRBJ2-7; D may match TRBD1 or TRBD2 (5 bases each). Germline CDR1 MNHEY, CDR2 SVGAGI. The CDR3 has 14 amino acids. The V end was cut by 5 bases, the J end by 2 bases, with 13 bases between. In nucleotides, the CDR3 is TGTGCCAGCAGTCCCTTTGGGGGTACCTACGAGCAGTACTTC. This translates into CASSPFGGTYEQYF.

CDR3 in DNA: TGTGCCAGCAGCTCCCCGGACAGGGTAGGGCCGGGCTACACCTTC. It is translated as CASSSPDRVGPGYTF. The chain joins TRBV7-9 to TRBJ1-2, with 8 bases identical to TRBD1. After removal of 4 bases from V and 8 bases from J, the junction contained 12 bases not matched to a gene. The CDR3 is 15 amino acids. Germline V gene data show CDR1 as SEHNR and CDR2 as FQNEAQ (reference sequence). Drawing the rest from reference TRBV7-9 and TRBJ1-2, the complete variable domain is DTGVSQNPRHKITKRGQNVTFRCDPISEHNRLYWYRQTLGQGPEFLTYFQNEAQLEKSRLLSDRFSAERPKGSFSTLEIQRTEQGDSAMYLCASSSPDRVGPGYTFGSGTRLTVV.

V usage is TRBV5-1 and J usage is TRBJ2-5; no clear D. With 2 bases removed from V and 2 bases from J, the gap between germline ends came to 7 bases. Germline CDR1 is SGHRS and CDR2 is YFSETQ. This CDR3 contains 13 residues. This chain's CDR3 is CASSFMGQETQYF. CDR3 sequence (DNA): TGCGCCAGCAGCTTTATGGGGCAAGAGACCCAGTACTTC.

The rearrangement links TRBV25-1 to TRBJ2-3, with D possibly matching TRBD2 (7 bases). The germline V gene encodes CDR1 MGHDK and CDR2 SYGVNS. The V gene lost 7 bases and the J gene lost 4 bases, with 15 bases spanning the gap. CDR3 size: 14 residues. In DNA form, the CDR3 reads TGTGCCAGCATGGAGGGGGGGGGATCAGATACGCAGTATTTT. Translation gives CASMEGGGSDTQYF.

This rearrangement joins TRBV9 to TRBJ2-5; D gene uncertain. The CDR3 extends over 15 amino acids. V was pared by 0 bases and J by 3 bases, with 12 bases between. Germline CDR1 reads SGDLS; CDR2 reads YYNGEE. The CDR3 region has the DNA TGTGCCAGCAGCGTAGACCACCCAGCCAAAGAGACCCAGTACTTC. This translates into CASSVDHPAKETQYF.

The CDR3 sequence is CASSLTSTQYF. The DNA of the CDR3 is TGTGCCAGCAGCTTAACATCTACGCAGTATTTT. V usage is TRBV7-9 and J usage is TRBJ2-3; D uncertain. Germline CDR1 reads SEHNR; CDR2 reads FQNEAQ (reference sequence). The CDR3 loop spans 11 amino acids. V lost 2 bases and J 8 bases, leaving 5 bases between the germline ends.

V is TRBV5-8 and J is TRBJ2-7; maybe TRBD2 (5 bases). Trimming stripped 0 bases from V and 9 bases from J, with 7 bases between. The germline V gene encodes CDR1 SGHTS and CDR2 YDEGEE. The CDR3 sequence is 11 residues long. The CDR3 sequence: CASSLGRGQYF. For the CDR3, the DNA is TGTGCCAGCAGCTTGGGACGGGGGCAGTACTTC.

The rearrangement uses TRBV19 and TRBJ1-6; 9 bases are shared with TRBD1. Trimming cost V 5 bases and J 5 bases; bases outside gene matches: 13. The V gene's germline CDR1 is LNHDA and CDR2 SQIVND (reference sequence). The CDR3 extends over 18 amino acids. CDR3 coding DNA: TGTGCCAGTAGTTCGCACCCGGGACAGGGTGGTAATAATTCACCCCTCCACTTT. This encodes CASSSHPGQGGNNSPLHF.

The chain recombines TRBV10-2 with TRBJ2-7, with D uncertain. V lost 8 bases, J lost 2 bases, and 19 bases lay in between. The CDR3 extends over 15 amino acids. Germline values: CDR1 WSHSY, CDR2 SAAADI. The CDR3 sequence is CASRNRDHYPYEQYF. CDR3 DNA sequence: TGCGCCAGCCGGAATCGCGACCACTACCCCTACGAGCAGTACTTC.

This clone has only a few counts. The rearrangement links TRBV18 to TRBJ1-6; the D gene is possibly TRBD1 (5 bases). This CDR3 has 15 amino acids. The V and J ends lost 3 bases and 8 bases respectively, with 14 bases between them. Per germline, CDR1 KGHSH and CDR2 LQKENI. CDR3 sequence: CASSPSAGGDSPLHF. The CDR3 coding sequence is TGTGCCAGCTCACCGTCAGCGGGGGGAGATTCACCCCTCCACTTT.

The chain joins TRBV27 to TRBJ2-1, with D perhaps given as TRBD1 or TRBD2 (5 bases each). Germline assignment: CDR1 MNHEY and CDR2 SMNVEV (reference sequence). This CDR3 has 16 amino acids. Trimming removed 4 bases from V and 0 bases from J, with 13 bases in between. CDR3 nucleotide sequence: TGTGCCAGCAGTTCCCCGGGACGGAGCTCCTACAATGAGCAGTTCTTC. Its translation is CASSSPGRSSYNEQFF.

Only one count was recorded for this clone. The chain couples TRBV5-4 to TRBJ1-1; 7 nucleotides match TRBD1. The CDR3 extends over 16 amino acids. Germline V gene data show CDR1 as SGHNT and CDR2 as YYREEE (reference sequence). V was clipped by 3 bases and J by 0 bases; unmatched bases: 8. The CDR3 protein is CASSYLWTGVNTEAFF. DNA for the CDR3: TGTGCCAGCAGCTACTTATGGACAGGAGTGAACACTGAAGCTTTCTTT.

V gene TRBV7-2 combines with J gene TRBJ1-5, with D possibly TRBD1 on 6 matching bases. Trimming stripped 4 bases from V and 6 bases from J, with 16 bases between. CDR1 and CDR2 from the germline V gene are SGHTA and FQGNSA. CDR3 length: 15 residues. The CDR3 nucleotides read TGTGCCAGCAGCTGGGAACAGGGTGGGGGTCAGCCCCAGCATTTT. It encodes CASSWEQGGGQPQHF.

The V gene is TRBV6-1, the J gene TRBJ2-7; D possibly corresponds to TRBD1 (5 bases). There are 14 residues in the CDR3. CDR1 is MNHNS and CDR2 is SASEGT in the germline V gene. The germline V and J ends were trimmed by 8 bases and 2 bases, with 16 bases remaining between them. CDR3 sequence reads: CASPKGKGTYEQYF. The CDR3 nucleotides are TGTGCCAGCCCCAAGGGGAAGGGAACCTACGAGCAGTACTTC.

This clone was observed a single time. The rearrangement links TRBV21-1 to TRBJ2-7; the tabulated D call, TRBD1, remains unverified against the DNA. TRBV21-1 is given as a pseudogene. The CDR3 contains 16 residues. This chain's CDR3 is CASSPRQGAIPYEQYF. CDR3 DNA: TGTGCCAGCAGCCCTCGACAGGGGGCGATCCCCTACGAGCAGTACTTC.

CDR3 region: CASSPNNEQFF. The CDR3 DNA is TGTGCCAGCTCACCCAACAATGAGCAGTTCTTC. The chain carries TRBV18 and TRBJ2-1, with D uncertain. V lost 3 bases, J lost 5 bases, and 2 bases lay in between. CDR1 KGHSH and CDR2 LQKENI come from the germline V gene. The CDR3 length is 11 residues.

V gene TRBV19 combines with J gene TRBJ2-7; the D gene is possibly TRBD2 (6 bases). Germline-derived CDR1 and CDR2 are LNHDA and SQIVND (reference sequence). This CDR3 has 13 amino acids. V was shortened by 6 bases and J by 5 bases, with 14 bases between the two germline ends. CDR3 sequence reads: CASRFAAGNEQYF. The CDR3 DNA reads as TGTGCCAGTAGATTCGCTGCGGGGAACGAGCAGTACTTC.

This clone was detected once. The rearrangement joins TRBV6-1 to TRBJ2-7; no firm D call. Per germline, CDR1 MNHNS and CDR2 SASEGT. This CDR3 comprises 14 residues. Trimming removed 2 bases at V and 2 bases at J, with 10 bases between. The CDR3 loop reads CASSEYGQTYEQYF. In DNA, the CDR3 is TGTGCCAGCAGTGAATATGGGCAAACCTACGAGCAGTACTTC.

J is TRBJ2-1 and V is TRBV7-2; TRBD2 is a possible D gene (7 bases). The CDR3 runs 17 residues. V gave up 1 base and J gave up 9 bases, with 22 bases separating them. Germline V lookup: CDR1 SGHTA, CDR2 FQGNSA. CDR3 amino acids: CASSLGIMGGPRVEQFF. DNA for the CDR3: TGTGCCAGCAGCTTAGGAATTATGGGGGGGCCGAGGGTTGAGCAGTTCTTC.

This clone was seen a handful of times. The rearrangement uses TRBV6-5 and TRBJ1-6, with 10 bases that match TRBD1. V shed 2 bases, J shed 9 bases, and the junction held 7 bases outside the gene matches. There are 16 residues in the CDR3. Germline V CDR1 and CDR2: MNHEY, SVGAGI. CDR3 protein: CASSYGYGTGASPLHF. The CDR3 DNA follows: TGTGCCAGCAGTTACGGTTATGGGACAGGGGCTTCACCCCTCCACTTT.

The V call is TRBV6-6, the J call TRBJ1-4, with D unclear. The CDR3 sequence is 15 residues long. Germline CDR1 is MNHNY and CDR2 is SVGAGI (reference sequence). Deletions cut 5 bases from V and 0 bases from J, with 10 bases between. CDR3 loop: CASSNTAATNEKLFF. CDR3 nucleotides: TGTGCCAGCAGTAACACAGCTGCAACTAATGAAAAACTGTTTTTT.